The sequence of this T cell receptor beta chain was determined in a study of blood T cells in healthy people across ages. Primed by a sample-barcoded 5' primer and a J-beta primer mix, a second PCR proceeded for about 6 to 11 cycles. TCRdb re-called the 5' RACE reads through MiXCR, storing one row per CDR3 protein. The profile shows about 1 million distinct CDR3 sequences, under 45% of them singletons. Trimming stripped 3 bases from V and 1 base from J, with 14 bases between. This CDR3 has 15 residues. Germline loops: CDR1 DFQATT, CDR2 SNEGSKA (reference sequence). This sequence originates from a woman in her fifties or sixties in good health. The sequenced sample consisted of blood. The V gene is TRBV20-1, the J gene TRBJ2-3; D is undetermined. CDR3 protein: CSARDLERGTDTQYF. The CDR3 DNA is TGCAGTGCTAGGGATCTCGAAAGAGGCACAGATACGCAGTATTTT.